The 8 T cell receptor beta chains in this list originate from one sample, sequenced in a study of tumor and adjacent non-tumor tissue in lung cancer. This sample's RNA came from whole unsorted tissue. Distant lung tissue was collected more than 3 cm away from the tumor edge. Three rounds of nested PCR, following a modified ARM-PCR protocol, produced the TCRbeta library. TCRdb re-analysed the multiplex PCR reads in MiXCR, keeping a single row per CDR3 protein. Of 75,000 to 95,000 distinct CDR3 sequences listed, around three quarters are singletons. Sequenced: distant non-tumor lung tissue. The receptors were sampled from a woman aged 45-59 years with non-small cell lung cancer.

The gene calls are TRBV24-1 and TRBJ2-1, with TRBD2 identical over 10 bases. V lost 4 bases to trimming and J lost 9 bases; unmatched junction nucleotides: 11. Germline CDR1 reads KGHDR; CDR2 reads SFDVKD. CDR3 length: 16 amino acids. The CDR3 spells CATSDAGTSELIEQFF. In nucleotides, the CDR3 is TGTGCCACCAGTGACGCCGGGACTAGCGAGCTGATTGAGCAGTTCTTC.

Details on this clonotype: No conserved phenylalanine or tryptophan is present at the end of the CDR3, so a read error is the likely explanation. The limits of the CDR3 on the DNA are not certain, so only TCRdb's listed CDR3 is given. J is TRBJ1-4 and V is TRBV29-1; TRBD1 is the table's D call, not checked against the DNA. CDR1 and CDR2 from the germline V gene are SQVTM and ANQGSEA. The CDR3 has 11 residues if both end residues are counted. The CDR3 region is CSAGVERKLSL.

On this clonotype itself: One junction end disagrees with the germline gene, perhaps due to a read error. This sequence joins TRBV6-6 and TRBJ2-3; D gene unclear. Germline V gives CDR1 MNHNY, CDR2 SVGAGI (reference sequence). The CDR3 runs to 14 residues. The CDR3 nucleotides read TGTGCCAGCATCGAAGACGGTATCACAGATACGCAGTGTTTT. It encodes CASIEDGITDTQCF.

This chain joins TRBV7-2 and TRBJ2-5; D not certain. V lost 5 bases to trimming and J lost 4 bases, with 5 bases between them. Germline-derived CDR1 and CDR2 are SGHTA and FQGNSA. The CDR3 loop spans 11 amino acids. CDR3 region: CASSTRETQYF. DNA of the CDR3: TGTGCCAGCAGCACCCGAGAGACCCAGTACTTC.

On this clonotype: At one of its ends the junction is not consistent with the germline gene, which may arise from a read error. V and J are TRBV6-5 and TRBJ2-2; perhaps D is TRBD1 or TRBD2 (5 bases each). Germline V lookup: CDR1 MNHEY, CDR2 SVGAGI. CDR3 length equals 15 residues. Here the CDR3 DNA reads TGTGCCATCAGTTACTTCGCAGGGAGAACCGGGGAGCTGTTTTTT. This translates into CAISYFAGRTGELFF.

This clonotype was seen only a few times. The junction departs from the called germline gene at one end, perhaps through a read error. The V and J genes are TRBV4-1 and TRBJ1-2; TRBD1 matches at 7 bases. CDR1 and CDR2 from the germline V gene are MGHRA and YSYEKL. This CDR3 has 14 amino acids. The CDR3 DNA is TGCGTCAGCAGCCAGGACCGGGACAGATGGGGCTACACCTTC. This gives the protein CVSSQDRDRWGYTF.

This clonotype was counted many times. The chain is built from TRBV28 and TRBJ2-4; 14 bases fit TRBD2. The CDR3 sequence is 16 residues long. The germline V gene has CDR1 MDHEN and CDR2 SYDVKM. Germline trimming cut 10 bases from V and 2 bases from J; bases unmatched to any gene: 7. The CDR3 reads CATGLAGELTKNIQYF. The CDR3 nucleotides read TGTGCCACGGGACTAGCGGGAGAACTAACCAAAAACATTCAGTACTTC.

This clonotype is a singleton in its sample. The junction differs from germline at one of its ends, possibly a read error. The chain couples TRBV11-2 to TRBJ2-7, with 10 bases aligning to TRBD2. Looked up from germline, CDR1 is SGHAT and CDR2 is FQNNGV. This CDR3 spans 17 amino acids. The CDR3, as DNA: TGTGCCAGCATCCCCCGGACCAGCGGGAGGGCATTGTGGGAGCATTACTTC. Protein product: CASIPRTSGRALWEHYF.